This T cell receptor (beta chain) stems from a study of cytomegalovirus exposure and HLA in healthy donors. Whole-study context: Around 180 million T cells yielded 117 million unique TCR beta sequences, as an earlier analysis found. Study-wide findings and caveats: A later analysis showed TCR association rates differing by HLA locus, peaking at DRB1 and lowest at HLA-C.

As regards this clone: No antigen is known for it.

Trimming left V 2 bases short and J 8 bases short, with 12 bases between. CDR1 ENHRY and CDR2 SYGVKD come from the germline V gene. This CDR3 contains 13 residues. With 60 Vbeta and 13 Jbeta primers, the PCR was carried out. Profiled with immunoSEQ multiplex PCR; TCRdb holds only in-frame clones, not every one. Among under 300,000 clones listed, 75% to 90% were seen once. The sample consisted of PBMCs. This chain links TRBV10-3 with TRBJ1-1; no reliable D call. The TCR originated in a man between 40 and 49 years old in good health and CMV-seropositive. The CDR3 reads CAISEVGGSEAFF. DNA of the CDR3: TGTGCCATCAGTGAGGTAGGAGGCTCCGAAGCTTTCTTT.